These 3 T cell receptor beta chains share one sample of origin, sequenced in a study of T cell changes during pregnancy in multiple sclerosis. The assay was immunoSEQ multiplex PCR, and TCRdb's table has in-frame clones only and misses some. The sample consists of under 70,000 clones, roughly 88% of them appearing once. Material: peripheral blood, obtained in the third trimester of pregnancy. These receptor sequences come from a female donor in good health, enrolled as a control in a pregnancy study.

The CDR3 loop is CAWSPGTSTEAFF. The CDR3 nucleotides read TGTGCCTGGAGTCCAGGGACATCTACTGAAGCTTTCTTT. The chain links TRBV30 to TRBJ1-1, with TRBD1 as a possible D gene (6 bases). CDR3 length: 13 amino acids. Trimming removed 2 bases from V and 5 bases from J, with 12 bases in between. The germline V gene encodes CDR1 GTSNPN and CDR2 SVGIG (reference sequence).

The V and J genes are TRBV27 and TRBJ1-2; 9 bases map to TRBD1. The V gene's germline CDR1 is MNHEY and CDR2 SMNVEV (reference sequence). The CDR3 spans 15 residues. Trimming removed 2 bases from V and 3 bases from J; junction bases left unmatched: 4. The CDR3: CASSLGTGKYYGYTF. CDR3 nucleotides: TGTGCCAGCAGTTTAGGGACAGGGAAGTACTATGGCTACACCTTC.

The chain links TRBV5-4 to TRBJ2-3; 11 nucleotides match TRBD2. Unmatched junction bases numbered 3, after V lost 2 bases and J lost 4 bases. This CDR3 is 15 amino acids long. In germline, CDR1 is SGHNT, CDR2 YYREEE (reference sequence). This CDR3 is CASSLSGLAADTQYF. Here the CDR3 DNA reads TGTGCCAGCAGCTTATCGGGACTAGCGGCAGATACGCAGTATTTT. Together with reference TRBV5-4 and TRBJ2-3, the CDR3 gives the full variable domain: ETGVTQSPTHLIKTRGQQVTLRCSSQSGHNTVSWYQQALGQGPQFIFQYYREEENGRGNFPPRFSGLQFPNYSSELNVNALELDDSALYLCASSLSGLAADTQYFGPGTRLTVL.